The rows below give T cell receptor beta chains drawn from one sample of a study of patients and donors after allogeneic stem cell transplantation. TCRdb re-called the RT-PCR reads through MiXCR, storing one row per CDR3 protein. The repertoire has under 3,000 distinct CDR3 sequences, 15% to 20% of them found once; the top ten carry 15% to 20%. The sample was blood, either unsorted or a sorted T cell fraction (not recorded which). These receptors originate from a human donor who was either an allogeneic HSCT recipient or a stem cell or donor lymphocyte infusion donor (not recorded which). It is not recorded whose cells these are; they may come from a transplant donor. CDR3s include the opening cysteine and the closing phenylalanine or tryptophan. The order of the fields is D gene, J gene, V gene, CDR3 length, clone size, CDR3 DNA, CDR3 protein. A D gene is named only where the DNA matches it firmly. Clone size is shown for a subset of rows, as once, few, many or a class of expanded clone.

.,TRBJ2-3,TRBV7-9,15,few,TGTGCCAGCAGTGAGGGGACCCTCGATCTCGGTACGCAGTATTTT,CASSEGTLDLGTQYF
.,TRBJ1-6,TRBV3-1,13,few,TGTGCCAGCAGCCGAACGGGGGAATCACCCCTCCACTTT,CASSRTGESPLHF
.,TRBJ2-7,TRBV25-1,10,few,TGTGCCAGCAGGACCTACGAGCAGTACTTC,CASRTYEQYF
.,TRBJ2-6,TRBV7-2,14,medium-sized,TGTGCCAGCAGCGTAACCTCTGGGGCCAACGTCCTGACTTTC,CASSVTSGANVLTF
TRBD2,TRBJ2-3,TRBV7-2,14,.,TGTGCCAGCAGCTTAACCCGACTAGCCGGTACGCAGTATTTT,CASSLTRLAGTQYF
.,TRBJ2-3,TRBV7-3,12,.,TGTGCCAGCAGCCTCCAGGGAGGTACGCAGTATTTT,CASSLQGGTQYF
TRBD2,TRBJ2-1,TRBV7-6,18,once,TGTGCCAGCAGCCCTCGGGCTAGCGGGGGTAGCTCCTACAATGAGCAGTTCTTC,CASSPRASGGSSYNEQFF
.,TRBJ2-7,TRBV3-1,12,.,TGTGCCAGCAGCCTGTCCTCCTACGAGCAGTACTTC,CASSLSSYEQYF
.,TRBJ1-1,TRBV11-2,15,few,TGTGCCAGCAGCTTGGGCCTTGCCAGGAACACTGAAGCTTTCTTT,CASSLGLARNTEAFF
TRBD1,TRBJ2-3,TRBV27,16,.,TGTGCCAGCAGGAGTTTATTGGGACAGGGCACAGATACGCAGTATTTT,CASRSLLGQGTDTQYF
TRBD2,TRBJ2-1,TRBV7-3,15,.,TGTGCCAGCAGCTTTAGCGGGAAAGCCTACAATGAGCAGTTCTTC,CASSFSGKAYNEQFF
.,TRBJ2-1,TRBV7-2,13,.,TGTGCCAGCAGCTTAGTGCAGTACAATGAGCAGTTCTTC,CASSLVQYNEQFF
.,TRBJ1-2,TRBV6-2/TRBV6-3,15,medium-sized,TGTGCCAGCAGTCCCTCGCGGGGCAGAAACTATGGCTACACCTTC,CASSPSRGRNYGYTF
.,TRBJ2-7,TRBV4-2,14,few,TGTGCCAGCAGCCAAGGTCGGCAGGGCTACGAGCAGTACTTC,CASSQGRQGYEQYF
.,TRBJ1-2,TRBV5-5,16,.,TGTGCCAGCAGCTTGGTTCCCAGTAACGGCCCCGGTGGCTACACCTTC,CASSLVPSNGPGGYTF
.,TRBJ2-7,TRBV5-1,9,.,TGCGCCAGCAGCTTGGTAAGGTACTTC,CASSLVRYF
.,TRBJ2-5,TRBV30,15,few,TGTGCCTGGAGTCGCCTAGGGGTTGCGTCGGAGACCCAGTACTTC,CAWSRLGVASETQYF
.,TRBJ2-3,TRBV6-5,13,few,TGTGCCAGCAGTCCGACAGCTTTAGATACGCAGTATTTT,CASSPTALDTQYF
.,TRBJ2-3,TRBV5-6,12,few,TGTGCCAGCAGCTCCCCCCCGGGGACGCAGTATTTT,CASSSPPGTQYF
TRBD1,TRBJ2-1,TRBV5-1,15,medium-sized,TGCGCCAGCAGCTTACAGGGGTACACCTACAATGAGCAGTTCTTC,CASSLQGYTYNEQFF
TRBD1,TRBJ2-1,TRBV7-9,15,large,TGTGCCAGCAGCTTTCAGGGGGCGTCCGTCAATGAGCAGTTCTTC,CASSFQGASVNEQFF
.,TRBJ2-7,TRBV5-6,15,few,TGTGCCAGCAGCACCCTGACTAGTTACTACGAGGTGCAGTACTTC,CASSTLTSYYEVQYF
.,TRBJ1-2,TRBV7-2,13,medium-sized,TGTGCCAGCAGCTTACGATTCAGGGATGGCTACACCTTC,CASSLRFRDGYTF
.,TRBJ2-3,TRBV6-5,14,.,TGTGCCAGCAGCCTTGGGGCGACCACAGATACGCAGTATTTT,CASSLGATTDTQYF
TRBD1,TRBJ1-2,TRBV20-1,11,medium-sized,TGCAGTGCTCCGGACAGGAGCGGCTACACCTTC,CSAPDRSGYTF
.,TRBJ2-1,TRBV19,13,.,TGTGCCAGTAGTACCCGTTTTTACGATGAGCAGTTCTTC,CASSTRFYDEQFF
.,TRBJ2-3,TRBV5-1,14,.,TGCGCCAGCAGCTTGAGGATCAGCACAGATACGCAGTATTTT,CASSLRISTDTQYF
.,TRBJ2-7,TRBV2,11,medium-sized,TGTGCCAGCAGTGAAGCGAGGGAGCAGTACTTC,CASSEAREQYF
.,TRBJ2-2,TRBV28,14,once,TGTGCCAGCAGTTCTGGGCTGGCGTCCGGGGAGCTGTTTTTT,CASSSGLASGELFF
.,TRBJ2-1,TRBV12-3/TRBV12-4,14,large,TGTGCCAGCAGTTCCCGAGGACGCACCGGTGAGCAGTTCTTC,CASSSRGRTGEQFF
.,TRBJ2-7,TRBV5-1,11,few,TGCGCCAGCAGCGATTTGGGCGAGCAGTACTTC,CASSDLGEQYF
.,TRBJ2-1,TRBV6-2/TRBV6-3,14,medium-sized,TGTGCCAGCAGTTATCTGAGCGGATTCAATGAGCAGTTCTTC,CASSYLSGFNEQFF
.,TRBJ1-3,TRBV7-2,14,few,TGTGCCAGCAGCTTCCGGACGGCTGGAAACACCATATATTTT,CASSFRTAGNTIYF
.,TRBJ1-1,TRBV7-2,14,few,TGTGCCAGCAGCACACCCGGGTTTTACTGGGGAGCTTTCTTT,CASSTPGFYWGAFF
TRBD2,TRBJ2-1,TRBV7-3,15,few,TGTGCCAGCAGTCGCCAGGGACTAGCTCAGACTGAGCAGTTCTTC,CASSRQGLAQTEQFF
.,TRBJ2-2,TRBV7-3,15,.,TGTGCCAGCAGCCCTCACGTTTGGGGAGCCGGGGAGCTGTTTTTT,CASSPHVWGAGELFF
TRBD1,TRBJ2-3,TRBV7-2,14,medium-sized,TGTGCCAGCAGCCCGGGACCGTCAGGGGGTACGCAGTATTTT,CASSPGPSGGTQYF
.,TRBJ2-7,TRBV27,15,few,TGTGCCAGCAGTTTAGTGGCGACAGGTTCCTACGAGCAGTACTTC,CASSLVATGSYEQYF
.,TRBJ2-1,TRBV7-2,15,medium-sized,TGTGCCAGCAGCGATGGGGTAGCGGACTACAATGAGCAGTTCTTC,CASSDGVADYNEQFF
.,TRBJ1-5,TRBV28,14,few,TGTGCCAGCACCTCCCCTCAGGGGTACCAGCCCCAGCATTTT,CASTSPQGYQPQHF
.,TRBJ1-3,TRBV18,14,.,TGTGCCAGCTCACCACCCCGGGTTGGAAACACCATATATTTT,CASSPPRVGNTIYF
TRBD1,TRBJ2-3,TRBV7-2,12,.,TGTGCCAGCAGCTCTCAGGGGGAAACGCAGTATTTT,CASSSQGETQYF
TRBD1,TRBJ1-1,TRBV7-6,14,medium-sized,TGTGCCAGCAGCCGAAAGACAGGGGACACTGAAGCTTTCTTT,CASSRKTGDTEAFF
.,TRBJ2-7,TRBV5-6,13,.,TGTGCCAGCAGCTTGGTAACAGGAAGGGAGCAGTACTTC,CASSLVTGREQYF
.,TRBJ2-2,TRBV11-2,12,few,TGTGCCAGCAGTCGACAAACCGGGGAGCTGTTTTTT,CASSRQTGELFF
TRBD1,TRBJ1-1,TRBV7-9,12,medium-sized,TGTGCCAGCAGCCTAAGACAGGGGGAAGCTTTCTTT,CASSLRQGEAFF
.,TRBJ2-1,TRBV7-3,13,medium-sized,TGTGCCAGCAGCCCACAAAGGGACAATGAGCAGTTCTTC,CASSPQRDNEQFF
.,TRBJ2-2,TRBV5-6,11,.,TGTGCCAGCAGCTTGGCCGGGGAGCTGTTTTTT,CASSLAGELFF
TRBD1,TRBJ1-1,TRBV27,12,few,TGTGCCAGCAGAGACAGGGGCACTGAAGCTTTCTTT,CASRDRGTEAFF
.,TRBJ2-1,TRBV7-8,13,.,TGTGCCAGCAGCCCACAGGGCTACAATGAGCAGTTCTTC,CASSPQGYNEQFF
TRBD1,TRBJ2-7,TRBV5-1,16,medium-sized,TGCGCCAGCAGCTTGGGCGGACAGGAAAGCTCCTACGAGCAGTACTTC,CASSLGGQESSYEQYF
.,TRBJ2-5,TRBV10-3,15,.,TGTGCCATCAGTGAGCAGGGGCGGGAGCCGGAGACCCAGTACTTC,CAISEQGREPETQYF
.,TRBJ2-7,TRBV4-2,14,.,TGTGCCAGCAGCCAACAACAGGGTTCCTACGAGCAGTACTTC,CASSQQQGSYEQYF
.,TRBJ2-1,TRBV29-1,10,.,TGCAGCGTTGGATACAATGAGCAGTTCTTC,CSVGYNEQFF
.,TRBJ1-1,TRBV7-8,13,few,TGTGCCAGCAGCGCCCAGAGAGGTTTGGAAGCTTTCTTT,CASSAQRGLEAFF
.,TRBJ2-1,TRBV5-6,13,.,TGTGCCAGCAGCTTCGGGAGATACAATGAGCAGTTCTTC,CASSFGRYNEQFF
.,TRBJ2-7,TRBV7-2,16,large,TGTGCCAGCAGCTTAGGGGGTGGTCGGTCCTCCTACGAGCAGTACTTC,CASSLGGGRSSYEQYF
.,TRBJ2-1,TRBV7-8,11,.,TGTGCCAGCAGTTTTAGGGATGAGCAGTTCTTC,CASSFRDEQFF
.,TRBJ2-7,TRBV5-1,14,few,TGCGCCAGCAGCCCCCAGGACCTATTCTACGAGCAGTACTTC,CASSPQDLFYEQYF